This TCR beta chain was documented in a study of shared clonotypes between healthy human individuals. Overall study context: Per donor, CD8 memory used one plate, CD8 naive used two, CD4 memory used three and CD4 naive used three.

Note on this clone: Antigen specificity is unknown.

Clones were sequenced by immunoSEQ multiplex PCR, and TCRdb holds only the in-frame ones, with some missing. The sample shows about 800,000 clones, 96% of them seen only once. Overall study results and limits: The represented genetic and exposure-history diversity was limited by the small number of donors.

Naive CD8 cells, CD45RO-negative and positively selected for CCR7, excluded terminally differentiated effector memory CD45RA+ cells. The study drew all its donors from Caucasian adults living in Nashville, Tennessee. Sequenced: naive CD8+ T cells sorted from blood. This receptor was obtained from a man younger than 40 in good health.

The CDR3 DNA is TGTGCCAGCACTCCCGAGGGGAGGAACGAGCAGTACTTC. Amino acid sequence: CASTPEGRNEQYF. The chain combines TRBV11-2 with TRBJ2-7; tentatively, D is TRBD2 (6 bases). V gave up 7 bases and J gave up 5 bases, with 15 bases separating them. Looked up from germline, CDR1 is SGHAT and CDR2 is FQNNGV. This CDR3 is built from 13 residues.